A single T cell receptor (beta chain) is shown here with its context. This CDR3 has 14 residues. The V end lost 1 base, the J end lost 5 bases, and 12 bases lay between the germline ends. Per the germline V gene, CDR1 is SGHRS and CDR2 is YFSETQ. The sample originates from a study of cytomegalovirus exposure and HLA in healthy donors. The study ran its PCR with 60 Vbeta and 13 Jbeta primers. TCRdb's copy holds only in-frame clones and misses some; the assay was immunoSEQ multiplex PCR. Among 150,000 to 200,000 clones listed, roughly 74% were seen once. V gene TRBV5-1 combines with J gene TRBJ2-5; D remains ambiguous. The TCR was taken from a female donor in good health and CMV-seronegative. What was sequenced was PBMCs. In nucleotides, the CDR3 is TGCGCCAGCAGCTTGAATTTAGCCCGTGAGACCCAGTACTTC. This encodes CASSLNLARETQYF.